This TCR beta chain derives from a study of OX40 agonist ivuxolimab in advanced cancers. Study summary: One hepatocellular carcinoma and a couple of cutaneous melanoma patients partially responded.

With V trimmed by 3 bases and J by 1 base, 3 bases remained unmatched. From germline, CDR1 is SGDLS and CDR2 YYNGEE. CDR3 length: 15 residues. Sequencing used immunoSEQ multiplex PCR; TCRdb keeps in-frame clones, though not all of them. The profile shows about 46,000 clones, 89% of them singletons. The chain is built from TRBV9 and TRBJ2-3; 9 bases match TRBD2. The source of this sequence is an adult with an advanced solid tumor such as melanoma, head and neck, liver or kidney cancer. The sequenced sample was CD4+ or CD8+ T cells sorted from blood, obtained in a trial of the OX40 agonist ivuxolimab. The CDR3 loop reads CASSGLAEGTDTQYF. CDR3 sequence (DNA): TGTGCCAGCAGCGGACTAGCGGAAGGCACAGATACGCAGTATTTT.